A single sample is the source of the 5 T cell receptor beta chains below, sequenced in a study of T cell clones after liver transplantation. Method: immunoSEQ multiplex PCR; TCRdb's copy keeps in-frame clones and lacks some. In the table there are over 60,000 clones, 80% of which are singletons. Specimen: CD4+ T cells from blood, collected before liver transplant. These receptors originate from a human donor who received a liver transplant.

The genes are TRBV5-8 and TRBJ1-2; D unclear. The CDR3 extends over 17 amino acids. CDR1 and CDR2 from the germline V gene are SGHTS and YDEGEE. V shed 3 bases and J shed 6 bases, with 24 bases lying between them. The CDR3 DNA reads TGTGCCAGCAGCTCAAGGGCGACAAGCGGATTTTGGGATGGCTACACCTTC. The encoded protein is CASSSRATSGFWDGYTF. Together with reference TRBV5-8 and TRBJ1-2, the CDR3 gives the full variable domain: EAGVTQSPTHLIKTRGQQATLRCSPISGHTSVYWYQQALGLGLQFLLWYDEGEERNRGNFPPRFSGRQFPNYSSELNVNALELEDSALYLCASSSRATSGFWDGYTFGSGTRLTVV.

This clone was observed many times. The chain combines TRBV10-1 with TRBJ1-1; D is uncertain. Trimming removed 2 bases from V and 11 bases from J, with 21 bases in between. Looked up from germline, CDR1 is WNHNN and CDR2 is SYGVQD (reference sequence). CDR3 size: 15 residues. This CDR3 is CASSENPGSTEKAFF. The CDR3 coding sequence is TGCGCCAGCAGTGAGAACCCCGGGTCTACAGAAAAGGCTTTCTTT.

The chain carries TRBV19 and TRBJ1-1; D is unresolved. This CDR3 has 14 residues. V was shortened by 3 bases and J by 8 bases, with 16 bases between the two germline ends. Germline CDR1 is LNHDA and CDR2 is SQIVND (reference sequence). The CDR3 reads CASSIMWRPSEAFF. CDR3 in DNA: TGTGCCAGTAGTATTATGTGGCGGCCTTCCGAAGCTTTCTTT.

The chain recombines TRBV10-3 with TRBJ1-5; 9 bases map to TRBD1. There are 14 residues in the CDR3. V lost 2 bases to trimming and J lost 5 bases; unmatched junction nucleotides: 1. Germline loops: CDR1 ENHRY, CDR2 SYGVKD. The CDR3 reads CAISERQGDQPQHF. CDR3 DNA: TGTGCCATCAGTGAGCGACAGGGGGATCAGCCCCAGCATTTT.

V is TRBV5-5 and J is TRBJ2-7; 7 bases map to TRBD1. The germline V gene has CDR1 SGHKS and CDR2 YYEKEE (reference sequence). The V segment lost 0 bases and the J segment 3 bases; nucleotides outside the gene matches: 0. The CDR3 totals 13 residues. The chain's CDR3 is CASSLDRGYEQYF. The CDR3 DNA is TGTGCCAGCAGCTTGGACAGGGGCTACGAGCAGTACTTC.